These T cell receptor beta chains were read from a single sample in a study of blood T cell repertoires in COVID-19. Assay: immunoSEQ multiplex PCR; the TCRdb copy retains only in-frame clones and omits some. The table records approximately 350,000 clones, about four fifths of them present only once. Sequencing input: PBMCs or T cells enriched from blood (not recorded which). These receptors came from a woman aged 45-59 years who had recovered from COVID-19. Both conserved end residues are part of each CDR3. D genes are given only for firm matches. Where a row states a size, it is once, few, many or the class of an expanded clone; other rows omit it.

d_call: -
clone_size: -
v_call: TRBV7-6
j_call: TRBJ1-3
cdr3_nt: TGTGCCAGCAGCTTAAGCGGCAGCTACTCTGGAAACACCATATATTTT
cdr3_aa: CASSLSGSYSGNTIYF

d_call: TRBD1
clone_size: -
v_call: TRBV5-1
j_call: TRBJ1-1
cdr3_nt: TGCGCCAGCAGCTTGGCGGGGACAGGTGTGAACACTGAAGCTTTCTTT
cdr3_aa: CASSLAGTGVNTEAFF

d_call: -
clone_size: -
v_call: TRBV19
j_call: TRBJ1-4
cdr3_nt: TGTGCCAGTAGTATATTACAGGGAACCGGGATCGAAAAACTGTTTTTT
cdr3_aa: CASSILQGTGIEKLFF

d_call: -
clone_size: few
v_call: TRBV6-5
j_call: TRBJ1-3
cdr3_nt: TGTGCCACGAGACGGGATGGCTCTGGAAACACCATATATTTT
cdr3_aa: CATRRDGSGNTIYF

d_call: -
clone_size: -
v_call: TRBV14
j_call: TRBJ1-2
cdr3_nt: TGTGCCAGCAGCCCCCGGACAGAAGTTGGCTACACCTTC
cdr3_aa: CASSPRTEVGYTF

d_call: TRBD1
clone_size: once
v_call: TRBV27
j_call: TRBJ2-3
cdr3_nt: TGTGCCAGCAGTTTATTAGGACAGGGGTTCACAGATACGCAGTATTTT
cdr3_aa: CASSLLGQGFTDTQYF

d_call: TRBD1
clone_size: -
v_call: TRBV5-6
j_call: TRBJ2-2
cdr3_nt: TGTGCCAGCAGCCCTAGGAGGACAGGGCCCGCCGGGGAGCTGTTTTTT
cdr3_aa: CASSPRRTGPAGELFF

d_call: -
clone_size: -
v_call: TRBV2
j_call: TRBJ2-3
cdr3_nt: TGTGCCAGCAGTCGACGGGAGTCATACACAGATACGCAGTATTTT
cdr3_aa: CASSRRESYTDTQYF

d_call: -
clone_size: -
v_call: TRBV11-2
j_call: TRBJ1-1
cdr3_nt: TGTGCCAGCAGCTTAGATAACAACGGGGTCACTGAAGCTTTCTTT
cdr3_aa: CASSLDNNGVTEAFF

d_call: -
clone_size: -
v_call: TRBV19
j_call: TRBJ1-1
cdr3_nt: TGTGCCAGTAGTATAGGTGTGCGGCGTCCCGAAGCTTTCTTT
cdr3_aa: CASSIGVRRPEAFF

d_call: -
clone_size: -
v_call: TRBV29-1
j_call: TRBJ2-1
cdr3_nt: TGCAGCGTTGAAGGAGACCTCTCGCGGGGAATCTACAATGAGCAGTTCTTC
cdr3_aa: CSVEGDLSRGIYNEQFF

d_call: TRBD1
clone_size: -
v_call: TRBV27
j_call: TRBJ1-4
cdr3_nt: TGTGCCAGCCGGACAGGGCATGAAAAACTGTTTTTT
cdr3_aa: CASRTGHEKLFF

d_call: TRBD2
clone_size: -
v_call: TRBV5-4
j_call: TRBJ2-7
cdr3_nt: TGTGCCAGCAGCTTGGGCCCTGTGGGACTAGCGGGTGAGCAGTACTTC
cdr3_aa: CASSLGPVGLAGEQYF

d_call: -
clone_size: -
v_call: TRBV11-2
j_call: TRBJ2-3
cdr3_nt: TGTGCCAGCAGCTTTGGTCTTGGCAGTCAATCAACAGATACGCAGTATTTT
cdr3_aa: CASSFGLGSQSTDTQYF

d_call: TRBD1
clone_size: -
v_call: TRBV9
j_call: TRBJ1-5
cdr3_nt: TGTGCCAGCAGCGTGGGGACAGGGCCTAGCAATCAGCCCCAGCATTTT
cdr3_aa: CASSVGTGPSNQPQHF

d_call: TRBD2
clone_size: -
v_call: TRBV5-6
j_call: TRBJ2-7
cdr3_nt: TGTGCCAGCAGCTTGGGACTAGCGGGGGCCTACGAGCAGTACTTC
cdr3_aa: CASSLGLAGAYEQYF